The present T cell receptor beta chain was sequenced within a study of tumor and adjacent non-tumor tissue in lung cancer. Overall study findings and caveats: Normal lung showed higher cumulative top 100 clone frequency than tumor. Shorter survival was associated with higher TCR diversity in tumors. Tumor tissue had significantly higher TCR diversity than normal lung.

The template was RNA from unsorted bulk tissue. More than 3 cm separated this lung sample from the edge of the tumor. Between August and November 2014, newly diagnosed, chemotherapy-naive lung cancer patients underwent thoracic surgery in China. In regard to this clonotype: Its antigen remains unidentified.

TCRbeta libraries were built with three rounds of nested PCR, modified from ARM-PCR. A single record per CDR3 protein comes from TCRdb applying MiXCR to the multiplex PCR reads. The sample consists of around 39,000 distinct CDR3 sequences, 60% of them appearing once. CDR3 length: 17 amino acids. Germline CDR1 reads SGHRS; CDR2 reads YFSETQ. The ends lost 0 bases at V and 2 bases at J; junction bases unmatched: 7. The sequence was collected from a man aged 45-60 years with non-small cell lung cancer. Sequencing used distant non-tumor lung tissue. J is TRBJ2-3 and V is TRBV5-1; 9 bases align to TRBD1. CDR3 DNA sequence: TGCGCCAGCAGCTTGGGGCACCGGGACAGGGCCACAGATACGCAGTATTTT. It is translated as CASSLGHRDRATDTQYF.